The T cell receptor (beta chain) described here comes from a study of blood T cell repertoires in COVID-19. On the study more broadly: Acute and convalescent COVID-19 specimens originated in the United States, Italy and Spain. The cDNA or gDNA used as material had been derived from T cells, B-cell-depleted T cells, or PBMCs.

The data were produced by immunoSEQ multiplex PCR, yet TCRdb's version contains in-frame clones alone and is incomplete. The table has fewer than 100,000 clones, roughly 85% seen once. J gave up 8 bases and V 0 bases, and 10 bases lay outside the gene matches. CDR1 MGHRA and CDR2 YSYEKL come from the germline V gene. CDR3 length: 17 amino acids. This clonotype originated in a man aged 70 or older with acute or convalescent COVID-19. Sequenced sample: peripheral blood. The V call is TRBV4-1, the J call TRBJ2-2, with 9 bases fitting TRBD2. The DNA of the CDR3 is TGCGCCAGCAGCCAAGAAGGTGGAGCGGGGGGTGGTGGGGAGCTGTTTTTT. Encoded protein: CASSQEGGAGGGGELFF.